Sequencing of this TCR beta chain was carried out in a study of T-cell reconstitution after alpha-beta-depleted transplantation in children. On this clonotype itself: What it binds is not known.

CDR3 length: 13 residues. CDR1 and CDR2 (germline): SNHLY, FYNNEI. J lost 3 bases, V lost 8 bases, and 5 bases had no gene match. Preparing the TCRbeta library involved the use of unique molecular identifiers. MiXCR, applied by TCRdb to the PCR reads, yields one record per CDR3 protein. The top ten hold more than 25% of the sample, which has about 980,000 distinct CDR3 sequences, 25% to 30% seen once. Study-level findings and limits: It was surviving recipient T cells and thymic progenitors that gave some patients high TCRbeta diversity at day 60. T cells produced anew were the main source of T-cell counts and diversity one year after transplant. At around two months after transplant, the alpha-beta T cells were reportedly derived from several hundred expanded clones that came from non-depleted graft cells.

Sample: PBMCs, mostly from graft donor cells, taken 360 days after TCRalphabeta/CD19-depleted stem cell transplant. This TCR derives from a boy under three years old who had a stem cell transplant for SCID, so the T cells may come from the graft donor. The chain has TRBV2 and TRBJ2-7; TRBD1 aligns across 9 bases. The CDR3 DNA follows: TGTGCCAGCCTGGGGACAGGGATCTACGAGCAGTACTTC. Its protein product is CASLGTGIYEQYF.